A single sample is the source of the 15 T cell receptor beta chains below, sequenced in a study of CD4+ T cells in melanoma. Generated by immunoSEQ multiplex PCR, the TCRdb table keeps only in-frame clones and is missing some. The profile shows about 15,000 clones, about three fifths of them singletons. The sample was cells from a culture (not recorded whether cultured in vitro). The receptors come from a human donor with melanoma.

The genes are TRBV4-1 and TRBJ1-4; 8 bases are shared with TRBD1. The CDR3 contains 15 residues. Germline CDR1 reads MGHRA; CDR2 reads YSYEKL. The V gene end was trimmed by 4 bases and the J gene end by 6 bases; junction bases not matched to a gene: 7. The DNA for the CDR3 is TGCGCCAGCAGCCCAGACAGGGGCGGGTATGAAAAACTGTTTTTT. It codes for CASSPDRGGYEKLFF.

V is TRBV10-2 and J is TRBJ1-5; D is unclear. Germline CDR1 and CDR2: WSHSY and SAAADI. This CDR3 contains 14 residues. The V gene lost 0 bases and the J gene lost 6 bases, with 9 bases spanning the gap. CDR3 sequence reads: CASSESTEVQPQHF. The CDR3 coding sequence is TGCGCCAGCAGTGAGTCAACAGAGGTTCAGCCCCAGCATTTT.

This clone was counted a single time. The chain has TRBV4-1 and TRBJ2-2, with TRBD2 matching 7 bases. The CDR3 contains 17 residues. Trimming removed 1 base from V and 2 bases from J; junction bases left unmatched: 7. Germline CDR1 is MGHRA and CDR2 is YSYEKL. The CDR3 spells CASSQVYGGINTGELFF. CDR3 in DNA: TGCGCCAGCAGCCAAGTTTACGGGGGGATCAACACCGGGGAGCTGTTTTTT.

The chain carries TRBV5-6 and TRBJ2-1; D is possibly TRBD2 (6 bases). The CDR3 covers 15 residues. The V gene's germline CDR1 is SGHDT and CDR2 YYEEEE. V lost 3 bases and J lost 4, with 14 bases in between. The CDR3 sequence: CASSSREIRYNEQFF. The DNA of the CDR3 is TGTGCCAGCAGCTCCCGGGAGATACGTTACAATGAGCAGTTCTTC.

Only a few counts were recorded for this clone. This rearrangement joins TRBV18 to TRBJ2-7, with D possibly TRBD2 on 6 matching bases. The CDR3 is 17 amino acids. V lost 1 base, J lost 0 bases, and 16 bases lay in between. The germline CDR1 and CDR2 sequences are KGHSH and LQKENI. The CDR3 loop reads CASSPLGGAGVSYEQYF. The CDR3 region has the DNA TGTGCCAGCTCACCACTCGGGGGAGCGGGTGTCTCCTACGAGCAGTACTTC.

The CDR3, as DNA: TGTGCCAGCAGCTCCGTTTTAGGCCGAACTTCTGGAAACACCATATATTTT. Translating it yields CASSSVLGRTSGNTIYF. The rearrangement links TRBV7-6 to TRBJ1-3, with D unresolved. Germline V lookup: CDR1 SGHVS, CDR2 FNYEAQ. This CDR3 region has 17 residues. Trimming shortened V by 4 bases and J by 1 base, and 17 bases separated the two germline ends.

The V call is TRBV5-1, the J call TRBJ2-3, with 10 bases lining up with TRBD2. CDR3 size: 19 residues. Losses at the gene ends were 2 bases for V and 4 bases for J; bases not matched to a gene: 16. The germline V gene has CDR1 SGHRS and CDR2 YFSETQ. The CDR3, as DNA: TGCGCCAGCAGCTTCTGGGGGAGGCCTAGCGGGGGCCTGTCAGATACGCAGTATTTT. Protein: CASSFWGRPSGGLSDTQYF.

The chain couples TRBV18 to TRBJ1-2; possibly TRBD1 for D (5 bases). This CDR3 comprises 16 residues. Germline CDR1 reads KGHSH; CDR2 reads LQKENI. Trimming shortened V by 0 bases and J by 1 base, and 12 bases separated the two germline ends. CDR3 region: CASSPPGRQDNYGYTF. The CDR3 DNA is TGTGCCAGCTCACCACCGGGGCGCCAGGATAACTATGGCTACACCTTC.

This chain links TRBV6-6 with TRBJ1-1; D not resolved. The CDR3 has 13 residues. Trimming stripped 2 bases from V and 4 bases from J, with 8 bases between. From germline, CDR1 is MNHNY and CDR2 SVGAGI (reference sequence). CDR3 protein: CASSYQLTTEAFF. DNA of the CDR3: TGTGCCAGCAGTTACCAGCTCACCACTGAAGCTTTCTTT.

The rearrangement joins TRBV6-1 to TRBJ2-3; D is perhaps TRBD2 (5 bases). Germline V CDR1 and CDR2: MNHNS, SASEGT. V was trimmed by 6 bases and J by 9 bases, leaving 19 bases between them. This CDR3 has 14 amino acids. CDR3 region: CASSRSGGSNTQYF. The CDR3 bases are TGTGCCAGCAGCCGCTCCGGAGGTAGCAACACGCAGTATTTT.

The chain is built from TRBV5-1 and TRBJ1-2; no clear D. V was clipped by 0 bases and J by 8 bases, with 8 bases between them. CDR1 and CDR2 (germline): SGHRS, YFSETQ. This CDR3 is 12 amino acids long. Here the CDR3 DNA reads TGCGCCAGCAGCTTGGACGCGGACGGCTACACCTTC. The encoded protein is CASSLDADGYTF.

The chain carries TRBV6-1 and TRBJ2-7, with a possible D match to TRBD2 (6 bases). CDR3 length: 14 amino acids. V dropped 6 bases and J dropped 7 bases, with 19 bases sitting between them. Germline assignment: CDR1 MNHNS and CDR2 SASEGT. The CDR3 nucleotides are TGTGCCAGCAGACGCGGGACTCCCGAAGGAGAGCAGTACTTC. The encoded protein is CASRRGTPEGEQYF.

Only a few counts were recorded for this clone. The chain combines TRBV10-1 with TRBJ1-1; D uncertain. CDR1 and CDR2 (germline): WNHNN, SYGVQD (reference sequence). The CDR3 is made up of 13 amino acids. V gave up 7 bases and J gave up 4 bases, with 13 bases separating them. The CDR3 DNA reads as TGCGCCAGCAATTGGGCCGTGGGCACTGAAGCTTTCTTT. Translation gives CASNWAVGTEAFF.

J is TRBJ1-2 and V is TRBV6-6; D ambiguous. The V gene lost 4 bases and the J gene lost 8 bases, with 17 bases spanning the gap. Germline CDR1 is MNHNY and CDR2 is SVGAGI (reference sequence). The CDR3 covers 14 residues. The CDR3 region is CASSSSAQAGGYTF. The CDR3 DNA is TGTGCCAGCAGTTCCTCGGCGCAGGCGGGCGGCTACACCTTC.

The count of this clone is one. This chain connects TRBV11-2 to TRBJ2-1; possibly TRBD1 for D (5 bases). Deletions cut 3 bases from V and 3 bases from J, with 9 bases between. The CDR3 consists of 14 residues. Germline V gives CDR1 SGHAT, CDR2 FQNNGV. CDR3 residues: CASSFRGIYNEQFF. As DNA, the CDR3 is TGTGCCAGCAGCTTTAGGGGTATCTACAATGAGCAGTTCTTC. Together with reference TRBV11-2 and TRBJ2-1, the CDR3 gives the full variable domain: EAGVAQSPRYKIIEKRQSVAFWCNPISGHATLYWYQQILGQGPKLLIQFQNNGVVDDSQLPKDRFSAERLKGVDSTLKIQPAKLEDSAVYLCASSFRGIYNEQFFGPGTRLTVL.